This T cell receptor beta chain was retrieved from a study of graft-versus-host responses after intestinal transplantation. Study background: Induction with anti-thymocyte globulin, then tacrolimus and steroids for approximately three years, was given to all recipients. Whole-study results and caveats: Within allografts, high graft-versus-host to host-versus-graft clonal ratios were seen among patients with graft-donor T cell macrochimerism. GvH clones occurred in recipient marrow; some first appeared in ileum or blood.

Details on this clone: Its antigen is unidentified.

TCRdb keeps only in-frame clones here, not all; method: immunoSEQ multiplex PCR. The sample has approximately 99,000 clones; 75% to 95% are singletons. The CDR3 totals 16 residues. Looked up from germline, CDR1 is LNHDA and CDR2 is SQIVND (reference sequence). The V end was cut by 0 bases, the J end by 5 bases, with 15 bases between. The input for sequencing was unstimulated CD4+ T cells sorted from spleen or lymph node cells, taken before transplant. This clonotype was sampled from a human donor who was the organ donor for an intestinal transplant. The chain employs TRBV19 and TRBJ2-3; D may be TRBD2 (5 bases). CDR3 residues: CASSIERRASGDTQYF. CDR3 bases: TGTGCCAGTAGTATAGAAAGGCGGGCGAGTGGAGATACGCAGTATTTT.